This passage covers 10 T cell receptor beta chains from one sample sequenced in a study of blood T cells in healthy people across ages. Next came a second PCR, run for about 6 to 11 cycles, which used a sample-barcoded 5' primer along with a J-beta primer mix. MiXCR, applied by TCRdb to the 5' RACE reads, yields one record per CDR3 protein. The sample consists of hundreds of thousands of distinct CDR3 sequences, approximately 25% of them appearing once. The same sample was also used in a study of T cells of mothers and their children.

Sequencing was done on a sample of blood. The receptors were sampled from a boy aged 5 to 17 in good health.

The gene calls are TRBV27 and TRBJ1-1; a weak D match, TRBD1 (6 bases). The CDR3 is 13 amino acids. V was pared by 3 bases and J by 11 bases, with 16 bases between. Germline CDR1 MNHEY, CDR2 SMNVEV (reference sequence). CDR3 in amino acids: CASSFGTQGPAFF. CDR3 nucleotide sequence: TGTGCCAGCAGTTTTGGGACACAGGGCCCCGCTTTCTTT.

As for this clonotype: A junction boundary mismatches the germline segment, possibly from a read error. The rearrangement links TRBV12-3 or TRBV12-4 to TRBJ1-1; D is perhaps TRBD1 (6 bases). The CDR3 extends over 12 amino acids. CDR3 bases: TGTGCCAGCAGTAGTTGGACAGAAATCCCCGGCTTT. Translation gives CASSSWTEIPGF.

This clonotype has only a few counts. The chain couples TRBV28 to TRBJ2-5, with D perhaps matching TRBD2 (6 bases). This CDR3 has 17 residues. Germline assignment: CDR1 MDHEN and CDR2 SYDVKM. V was trimmed by 5 bases and J by 1 base, leaving 20 bases between them. The CDR3 loop reads CASSKLGVAAFQETQYF. Written as DNA, the CDR3 is TGTGCCAGCAGTAAATTAGGAGTAGCGGCCTTCCAAGAGACCCAGTACTTC.

The chain uses TRBV6-1 and TRBJ1-6; TRBD1 matches 8 bases. V was clipped by 2 bases and J by 8 bases; unmatched bases: 5. The CDR3 covers 15 residues. CDR1 and CDR2 (germline): MNHNS, SASEGT. The CDR3 region has the DNA TGTGCCAGCAGTGAAACGCGGGACAGGTATTCACCCCTCCACTTT. This encodes CASSETRDRYSPLHF.

Worth noting for this clonotype: The junction differs from germline at one of its ends, possibly a read error. The chain employs TRBV12-3 or TRBV12-4 and TRBJ2-6; 8 nucleotides match TRBD1. The CDR3 extends over 12 amino acids. The CDR3 sequence is CASSGTGQVLTF. DNA for the CDR3: TGTGCCAGCTCCGGGACAGGACAAGTCCTGACCTTC.

The chain recombines TRBV3-1 with TRBJ1-1, with D unclear. In germline, CDR1 is LGHDT, CDR2 YNNKEL (reference sequence). V lost 3 bases and J 5 bases, leaving 7 bases between the germline ends. This CDR3 spans 12 amino acids. The CDR3 loop is CASSHLGTEAFF. In nucleotides, the CDR3 is TGTGCCAGCAGCCATCTAGGTACTGAAGCTTTCTTT.

The gene calls are TRBV7-9 and TRBJ2-1; no reliable D call. Germline lookup yields CDR1 SEHNR and CDR2 FQNEAQ (reference sequence). CDR3 length: 13 residues. V was cut by 6 bases and J by 6 bases, with 12 bases left in between. CDR3 nucleotide sequence: TGTGCCAGCAGATACGGTGTCGGCAATGAGCAGTTCTTC. It codes for CASRYGVGNEQFF.

The genes are TRBV9 and TRBJ2-7, with 13 positions matching TRBD2. This CDR3 comprises 18 residues. Germline V gene data show CDR1 as SGDLS and CDR2 as YYNGEE. J was trimmed by 2 bases and V by 3 bases; bases with no gene match: 11. The CDR3 spells CASSEGLAGHTAAYEQYF. The CDR3 DNA sequence: TGTGCCAGCAGCGAGGGACTAGCGGGGCACACGGCCGCCTACGAGCAGTACTTC.

This sequence joins TRBV6-4 and TRBJ2-7; D perhaps matches TRBD1 (6 bases). Trimming took 9 bases from V and 4 from J, leaving 7 bases between them. Germline V gene sequence: CDR1 MRHNA, CDR2 SNTAGT. This CDR3 spans 10 amino acids. The CDR3 spells CARQGYEQYF. CDR3 coding DNA: TGTGCCAGACAGGGTTACGAGCAGTACTTC.

The chain joins TRBV7-9 to TRBJ2-7, with TRBD1 identical over 7 bases. The CDR3 extends over 14 amino acids. Germline V gives CDR1 SEHNR, CDR2 FQNEAQ (reference sequence). The V and J ends lost 1 base and 6 bases, in that order; junction bases with no gene match: 6. The CDR3 sequence is CASSLGGGASEQYF. The CDR3 DNA reads as TGTGCCAGCAGCTTAGGAGGGGGCGCGAGCGAGCAGTACTTC.